This T cell receptor beta chain is drawn from a study of blood T cell repertoires in COVID-19. Overall study context: Samples of COVID-19 (acute and convalescent) were obtained from the United States, Italy and Spain.

In terms of age and location, participants ranged from roughly 18 to 95 years and lived in about two dozen US areas. Recovered status in Cohort 3 required two negative PCRs, clearance, or symptom resolution. In the source study's methods: Estimation of nucleated cell counts was performed using reference gene primer amplification. The protocol was immunoSEQ multiplex PCR, while the TCRdb copy is restricted to in-frame clones and leaves out a portion. The V and J calls and the clone size are those of that table, but D and trimming were determined from the DNA. The sample lists about 230,000 clones; 70% to 90% were seen once. Trimming took 1 base from V and 0 from J; bases not matched to a gene: 13. The CDR3 has 18 residues. Germline V gene data show CDR1 as SGHRS and CDR2 as YFSETQ.

The V and J genes are TRBV5-1 and TRBJ2-7; TRBD2 agrees at 7 bases. The sequencing input was PBMCs or T cells enriched from blood (not recorded which). This sequence was found in a man younger than 35 who had recovered from COVID-19. CDR3 residues: CASSLKSPLADFSYEQYF. CDR3 in DNA: TGCGCCAGCAGCTTGAAAAGCCCTCTAGCGGACTTCTCCTACGAGCAGTACTTC.